Below are 29 T cell receptor beta chains sequenced from a single sample in a study of blood T cell repertoires in COVID-19. Clones were read by immunoSEQ multiplex PCR, and TCRdb kept only the in-frame ones, dropping some. The sample gives 210,000 or so clones, around 84% of which show up once; 15% to 20% is in the top ten. Sequenced: peripheral blood. The origin of the receptors is a woman over 75 with active or convalescent COVID-19.

The CDR3 DNA follows: TGTGCCAGCAGTCCCACTAGCCGGGGAGAGACCCAGTACTTC. This encodes CASSPTSRGETQYF. The chain couples TRBV28 to TRBJ2-5; D might be TRBD2 (6 bases). Per germline, CDR1 MDHEN and CDR2 SYDVKM. The CDR3 is 14 residues long. V lost 5 bases and J 4 bases, leaving 14 bases between the germline ends.

The V and J genes are TRBV7-3 and TRBJ2-1, with a tentative D call TRBD2 (5 bases). Looked up from germline, CDR1 is SGHTA and CDR2 is FQGTGA. Trimming took 10 bases from V and 7 from J, leaving 17 bases between them. This CDR3 spans 13 amino acids. The CDR3 loop reads CATSQRAGNEQFF. The CDR3 nucleotides are TGTGCCACTTCCCAGAGGGCTGGTAATGAGCAGTTCTTC.

The chain has TRBV11-1 and TRBJ2-2; the match to TRBD1 covers 7 bases. The trim removed 5 bases at V and 1 base at J, leaving 1 base unmatched. In germline, CDR1 is SGHAT, CDR2 FQDESV (reference sequence). CDR3 length equals 14 residues. The CDR3 nucleotides read TGTGCCAGCAGCGGACAGGTGAACACCGGGGAGCTGTTTTTT. Translating it yields CASSGQVNTGELFF.

This rearrangement joins TRBV28 to TRBJ1-2; 7 nucleotides align to TRBD1. Germline values: CDR1 MDHEN, CDR2 SYDVKM. V lost 11 bases and J lost 3; bases outside the gene matches: 12. The CDR3 consists of 14 residues. CDR3 in amino acids: CAAERTGAHYGYTF. The CDR3 coding sequence is TGTGCCGCGGAACGAACAGGGGCGCACTATGGCTACACCTTC.

This rearrangement joins TRBV7-3 to TRBJ2-2; 9 nucleotides match TRBD1. Germline CDR1 is SGHTA and CDR2 is FQGTGA. The ends lost 5 bases at V and 6 bases at J; junction bases unmatched: 10. The CDR3 length is 16 residues. Here the CDR3 DNA reads TGTGCCAGCAGCCCTGGGGGACAGGGAGGGGCCGGGGAGCTGTTTTTT. The encoded protein is CASSPGGQGGAGELFF.

The chain has TRBV5-4 and TRBJ1-2, with D unclear. CDR1 SGHNT and CDR2 YYREEE come from the germline V gene (reference sequence). The V gene lost 4 bases and the J gene lost 6 bases, with 16 bases spanning the gap. The CDR3 sequence is 14 residues long. CDR3 protein: CASSLERRYNGYTF. The CDR3 DNA is TGTGCCAGCAGCCTCGAAAGGAGATATAATGGCTACACCTTC.

This chain links TRBV10-2 with TRBJ2-7; D is possibly TRBD2 (5 bases). CDR3 length equals 13 residues. Trimming removed 6 bases at V and 4 bases at J, with 13 bases between. Germline CDR1 reads WSHSY; CDR2 reads SAAADI. This chain's CDR3 is CASRRATLYEQYF. The CDR3 region has the DNA TGCGCCAGCAGGCGGGCTACCCTATACGAGCAGTACTTC.

About this clone itself: In the same sample, other DNA sequences code for this CDR3. The chain employs TRBV5-1 and TRBJ2-2; D is unclear. V lost 2 bases, J lost 1 base, and 6 bases lay in between. The V gene's germline CDR1 is SGHRS and CDR2 YFSETQ. CDR3 length equals 14 residues. CDR3 protein: CASSFRGNTGELFF. CDR3 DNA: TGCGCCAGCAGCTTTCGCGGGAACACCGGGGAGCTGTTTTTT.

This rearrangement joins TRBV5-5 to TRBJ1-1; D is undetermined. V was cut by 0 bases and J by 1 base, with 7 bases left in between. The CDR3 consists of 14 residues. Germline V gives CDR1 SGHKS, CDR2 YYEKEE (reference sequence). The CDR3 DNA follows: TGTGCCAGCAGCTTGGACAGTTGGAACACTGAAGCTTTCTTT. It specifies CASSLDSWNTEAFF.

This clone has a single count. The chain uses TRBV20-1 and TRBJ2-3; D gene ambiguous. Between the trimmed V and J ends, which lost 7 bases and 10 bases, there was a span of 15 bases. Looked up from germline, CDR1 is DFQATT and CDR2 is SNEGSKA (reference sequence). There are 11 residues in the CDR3. CDR3 in amino acids: CSVPQPHPQYF. The DNA for the CDR3 is TGCAGTGTCCCACAGCCCCACCCGCAGTATTTT.

The V gene is TRBV6-5, the J gene TRBJ1-1; a possible D gene is TRBD1 (6 bases). V was cut by 6 bases and J by 2 bases, with 13 bases left in between. Germline CDR1 MNHEY, CDR2 SVGAGI. This CDR3 is 14 amino acids long. The CDR3 spells CASRNREKNTEAFF. The DNA for the CDR3 is TGTGCCAGCAGAAACAGGGAGAAAAACACTGAAGCTTTCTTT.

The chain uses TRBV4-2 and TRBJ1-6; no clear D gene. The CDR3 runs to 16 residues. Between the trimmed V and J ends, which lost 0 bases and 9 bases, there was a span of 15 bases. Germline V gene data show CDR1 as LGHNA and CDR2 as YNFKEQ. The CDR3 DNA is TGTGCCAGCAGCCAAGAAGGTAACAGTAGATCTTCACCCCTCCACTTT. The encoded protein is CASSQEGNSRSSPLHF.

This chain links TRBV6-5 with TRBJ1-2; 11 positions match TRBD1. Unmatched junction bases numbered 4, after V lost 8 bases and J lost 5 bases. The CDR3 runs 13 residues. Per the germline V gene, CDR1 is MNHEY and CDR2 is SVGAGI. The CDR3 nucleotides are TGTGCCAGCCGGACAGGGGGCGAGTATGGCTACACCTTC. Its translation is CASRTGGEYGYTF.

This clone is a singleton in its sample. J is TRBJ2-7 and V is TRBV10-3, with TRBD2 identical over 15 bases. Trimming took 5 bases from V and 2 from J; bases not matched to a gene: 7. Germline lookup yields CDR1 ENHRY and CDR2 SYGVKD. The length of the CDR3 is 17 residues. The CDR3 DNA is TGTGCCATCAGTCTGGGACTAGCGGGAGGTCGCACCTACGAGCAGTACTTC. Amino acids: CAISLGLAGGRTYEQYF.

The V gene is TRBV5-6, the J gene TRBJ2-1, with D perhaps matching TRBD2 (5 bases). Germline V lookup: CDR1 SGHDT, CDR2 YYEEEE. This CDR3 contains 17 residues. V was pared by 4 bases and J by 8 bases, with 25 bases between. CDR3 DNA: TGTGCCAGCAGCGGGAGAAACAGACCCGGCGGTGGGGATGAGCAGTTCTTC. It translates to CASSGRNRPGGGDEQFF.

The chain carries TRBV29-1 and TRBJ1-1, with D tentatively TRBD1 (6 bases). Germline lookup yields CDR1 SQVTM and CDR2 ANQGSEA. CDR3 length: 12 amino acids. V gave up 4 bases and J gave up 7 bases, with 13 bases separating them. CDR3 loop: CSVGSQGGEAFF. Here the CDR3 DNA reads TGCAGCGTTGGATCACAGGGTGGTGAAGCTTTCTTT. Filled out from reference TRBV29-1 and TRBJ1-1, the complete variable domain reads SAVISQKPSRDICQRGTSLTIQCQVDSQVTMMFWYRQQPGQSLTLIATANQGSEATYESGFVIDKFPISRPNLTFSTLTVSNMSPEDSSIYLCSVGSQGGEAFFGQGTRLTVV.

The chain has TRBV27 and TRBJ2-7; 7 bases are a match to TRBD1. The CDR3 contains 15 residues. Trimming took 5 bases from V and 3 from J; bases not matched to a gene: 10. Germline-derived CDR1 and CDR2 are MNHEY and SMNVEV (reference sequence). CDR3: CASSIRGRGYYEQYF. DNA for the CDR3: TGTGCCAGCAGTATAAGGGGGCGCGGGTACTACGAGCAGTACTTC.

This sequence joins TRBV21-1 and TRBJ1-1. TRBV21-1 is a recognized pseudogene. The CDR3 loop spans 14 amino acids. In DNA, the CDR3 is TGTGCCAGCAGCCCAGTCCAACGGGGGACTGAAGCTTTCTTT. Translating it yields CASSPVQRGTEAFF.

V usage is TRBV19 and J usage is TRBJ1-3; 8 bases match TRBD1. J lost 0 bases, V lost 6 bases, and 4 bases had no gene match. This CDR3 spans 15 amino acids. Germline V CDR1 and CDR2: LNHDA, SQIVND (reference sequence). In nucleotides, the CDR3 is TGTGCCAGTAGAAGGGGGACAGGCTCTGGAAACACCATATATTTT. Encoded protein: CASRRGTGSGNTIYF.

CDR3 region: CASTRVAGSYNEQFF. The CDR3, as DNA: TGTGCCAGCACCAGAGTCGCGGGGTCCTACAATGAGCAGTTCTTC. The chain has TRBV11-2 and TRBJ2-1; possible D gene TRBD2, 6 bases. V was clipped by 7 bases and J by 1 base, with 14 bases between them. Germline V lookup: CDR1 SGHAT, CDR2 FQNNGV. The CDR3 is 15 amino acids. The whole variable domain, remainder taken from reference TRBV11-2 and TRBJ2-1, is EAGVAQSPRYKIIEKRQSVAFWCNPISGHATLYWYQQILGQGPKLLIQFQNNGVVDDSQLPKDRFSAERLKGVDSTLKIQPAKLEDSAVYLCASTRVAGSYNEQFFGPGTRLTVL.

The rearrangement uses TRBV3-1 (or the pseudogene TRBV3-2) and TRBJ1-2, with 11 bases that match TRBD1. The CDR3 spans 16 residues. Germline loops: CDR1 LGHDT, CDR2 YNNKEL (reference sequence). V was pared by 0 bases and J by 5 bases, with 5 bases of the junction left unmatched. CDR3 nucleotide sequence: TGTGCCAGCAGCCAAGATTTCGGACAGGGGGCATATGGCTACACCTTC. Translated: CASSQDFGQGAYGYTF.

The chain joins TRBV7-2 to TRBJ2-5; D is possibly TRBD2 (5 bases). Germline CDR1 is SGHTA and CDR2 is FQGNSA. V was shortened by 3 bases and J by 2 bases, with 13 bases between the two germline ends. This CDR3 region has 15 residues. DNA for the CDR3: TGTGCCAGCAGCTTTATACCGGGAAGACAAGAGACCCAGTACTTC. It codes for CASSFIPGRQETQYF.

This chain uses TRBV5-4 with TRBJ2-7; 7 nucleotides match TRBD1. CDR1 and CDR2 from the germline V gene are SGHNT and YYREEE (reference sequence). The CDR3 length is 13 residues. V shed 5 bases and J 1 base; nucleotides not matched to a gene: 3. CDR3 region: CASRSDRSYEQYF. The CDR3 DNA reads as TGTGCCAGCAGGTCGGACAGGTCCTACGAGCAGTACTTC.

The V call is TRBV19, the J call TRBJ1-2; the D gene is possibly TRBD1 (6 bases). From germline, CDR1 is LNHDA and CDR2 SQIVND (reference sequence). There are 16 residues in the CDR3. V was shortened by 7 bases and J by 8 bases, with 26 bases between the two germline ends. The CDR3 spells CASKKEKGTPSGGYTF. CDR3 nucleotide sequence: TGTGCCAGTAAGAAGGAAAAGGGGACACCATCGGGGGGCTACACCTTC.

V is TRBV5-6 and J is TRBJ2-3, with a tentative D call TRBD2 (6 bases). Between the trimmed V and J ends, which lost 3 bases and 2 bases, there was a span of 16 bases. CDR1 and CDR2 from the germline V gene are SGHDT and YYEEEE. CDR3 length: 16 amino acids. This chain's CDR3 is CASSYRNGRNTDTQYF. In DNA, the CDR3 is TGTGCCAGCAGCTACCGCAACGGGAGAAACACAGATACGCAGTATTTT.

The V call is TRBV7-3, the J call TRBJ1-2; weak D call: TRBD1 (6 bases). Germline loops: CDR1 SGHTA, CDR2 FQGTGA. The CDR3 runs 14 residues. V dropped 5 bases and J dropped 6 bases, with 16 bases sitting between them. CDR3 loop: CASSPKQGRDGYTF. The CDR3 DNA is TGTGCCAGCAGCCCCAAACAGGGTAGAGATGGCTACACCTTC.

The chain has TRBV18 and TRBJ1-1, with TRBD1 matching over 7 bases. CDR3 length: 15 residues. Per the germline V gene, CDR1 is KGHSH and CDR2 is LQKENI. V gave up 3 bases and J gave up 4 bases; unmatched junction bases: 8. This CDR3 reads CASSPWDSGGTEAFF. In DNA, the CDR3 is TGTGCCAGCTCACCTTGGGACAGCGGGGGCACTGAAGCTTTCTTT.

This clone was seen a handful of times. The chain is built from TRBV6-4 and TRBJ1-5; unclear D gene. The CDR3 totals 18 residues. Germline lookup yields CDR1 MRHNA and CDR2 SNTAGT. The germline V and J ends were trimmed by 0 bases and 0 bases, with 15 bases remaining between them. Here the CDR3 reads CASSDSSRAGLSNQPQHF. For the CDR3, the DNA is TGTGCCAGCAGTGACTCGAGTCGGGCAGGACTTAGCAATCAGCCCCAGCATTTT.

The V gene is TRBV27, the J gene TRBJ2-5; 9 bases fit TRBD2. The J segment lost 7 bases and the V segment lost 3 bases, leaving 9 bases of the junction unmatched. Germline loops: CDR1 MNHEY, CDR2 SMNVEV (reference sequence). The CDR3 is 15 amino acids. The CDR3 region has the DNA TGTGCCAGCAGTTTTCTTAGCGGGAGCGGGGGGACCCAGTACTTC. This codes for CASSFLSGSGGTQYF.